One T cell receptor (beta chain) is described in this entry. Its antigen remains unidentified. The PCR had 60 Vbeta and 13 Jbeta primers. In the authors' methods: A later analysis tallied about 80 million unique TCR beta chains, approximately 11 million of them shared. Sequencing was performed with immunoSEQ multiplex PCR; in TCRdb, only in-frame clones are kept and a portion is missing. Clone size and the V and J calls come from that table; the DNA yielded D and trimming. The sample has 90,000 to 150,000 clones, around 80% seen once. The donors comprised healthy bone marrow donors. The sample comes from a study of cytomegalovirus exposure and HLA in healthy donors. Study-level findings and limits: The study put 150 or so TCR beta chains on its list as cytomegalovirus-associated. In a later analysis, the majority of CMV-associated beta chains seemingly showed HLA restriction.

CDR1 LGHNA and CDR2 YSLEER come from the germline V gene. V was shortened by 0 bases and J by 7 bases, with 9 bases between the two germline ends. This CDR3 contains 14 residues. The sequencing input was PBMCs. The chain recombines TRBV4-3 with TRBJ1-4, with no clear D. The sequence was collected from a female donor in good health and CMV-seronegative. For the CDR3, the DNA is TGCGCCAGCAGCCAAGACGGGTTCGGTGAAAAACTGTTTTTT. This encodes CASSQDGFGEKLFF.